One and the same sample provided the 25 T cell receptor beta chains below, sequenced in a study of T cell responses to AZD1222 COVID-19 vaccine. Generated by immunoSEQ multiplex PCR, the TCRdb table keeps only in-frame clones and is missing some. The sample lists about 100,000 clones, around nine tenths seen once, with 3% to 3.5% in the top ten. The source material was peripheral blood, sampled 28 days after the second dose of the MenACWY control vaccine. The receptors here all came from an adult who received the MenACWY meningococcal vaccine as a control.

This chain uses TRBV4-2 with TRBJ2-7; 11 bases line up with TRBD1. This CDR3 is 16 amino acids long. Germline CDR1 reads LGHNA; CDR2 reads YNFKEQ. V dropped 1 base and J dropped 9; count of bases not matched to a gene: 11. Here the CDR3 DNA reads TGTGCCAGCAGCCAAGCGGCCGGACAGGGGGCGCCCGGGCAGTACTTC. Translation: CASSQAAGQGAPGQYF.

The chain uses TRBV4-2 and TRBJ1-4, with unresolved D. The CDR3 has 15 residues. V shed 0 bases and J shed 10 bases, with 15 bases lying between them. The germline CDR1 and CDR2 sequences are LGHNA and YNFKEQ. This CDR3 is CASSQDKFTSGKLFF. In DNA, the CDR3 is TGTGCCAGCAGCCAAGATAAGTTCACTAGCGGAAAACTGTTTTTT.

CDR3 region: CASSSGAPIGYTF. CDR3 nucleotide sequence: TGTGCCAGCAGTTCAGGGGCACCTATCGGCTACACCTTC. V gene TRBV6-5 combines with J gene TRBJ1-2; tentative D call: TRBD1 (6 bases). CDR1 is MNHEY and CDR2 is SVGAGI in the germline V gene. This CDR3 region has 13 residues. Trimming took off 4 bases at V and 8 bases at J, with 14 bases between the two ends.

The rearrangement uses TRBV15 and TRBJ2-3, with 7 nucleotides matching TRBD1. The CDR3 loop spans 14 amino acids. The trim removed 0 bases at V and 3 bases at J, leaving 0 bases unmatched. Germline V gene lookup returns CDR1 LNHNV and CDR2 YYDKDF (reference sequence). Written as DNA, the CDR3 is TGTGCCACCAGCAGAGAGACAGGGACAGATACGCAGTATTTT. This codes for CATSRETGTDTQYF.

The genes are TRBV12-3 or TRBV12-4 and TRBJ2-1; tentative D call: TRBD1 (6 bases). V shed 5 bases and J shed 5 bases, with 10 bases lying between them. The CDR3 consists of 13 residues. This chain's CDR3 is CASSSTGNNEQFF. The CDR3 region has the DNA TGTGCCAGCAGTAGTACAGGGAACAATGAGCAGTTCTTC.

This sequence joins TRBV28 and TRBJ1-1; perhaps TRBD1 as D (6 bases). This CDR3 comprises 15 residues. Germline lookup yields CDR1 MDHEN and CDR2 SYDVKM. V was trimmed by 7 bases and J by 6 bases, leaving 21 bases between them. The CDR3 bases are TGTGCCAGCACCTTTTCCCAGGGGCCCGGGGCTGAAGCTTTCTTT. Translated, it gives CASTFSQGPGAEAFF.

In its sample, this clone was seen once. The rearrangement uses TRBV7-2 and TRBJ2-6; D call uncertain. Trimming stripped 1 base from V and 0 bases from J, with 4 bases between. The germline CDR1 and CDR2 sequences are SGHTA and FQGNSA. This CDR3 is 15 amino acids long. The CDR3 coding sequence is TGTGCCAGCAGCTTAGACAGCTCTGGGGCCAACGTCCTGACTTTC. Translating gives CASSLDSSGANVLTF.

The chain employs TRBV6-4 and TRBJ2-7; either TRBD1 or TRBD2 may fit D (5 bases each). Per germline, CDR1 MRHNA and CDR2 SNTAGT. The CDR3 has 18 amino acids. Trimming pared 6 bases from V and 3 bases from J, leaving 27 bases between. The CDR3, as DNA: TGTGCCAGCAGACCTCCCTCGAGGGGCAGGGACCTGGACTACGAGCAGTACTTC. As protein: CASRPPSRGRDLDYEQYF.

The chain carries TRBV6-5 and TRBJ2-1; D perhaps matches TRBD1 (6 bases). Trimming removed 2 bases from V and 10 bases from J, with 6 bases in between. Germline CDR1 MNHEY, CDR2 SVGAGI. The CDR3 spans 11 residues. CDR3 amino acids: CASSYRGEQFF. The CDR3 nucleotides are TGTGCCAGCAGTTACAGGGGGGAGCAGTTCTTC.

This chain links TRBV3-1 (or the pseudogene TRBV3-2) with TRBJ1-3; possible D gene TRBD1, 5 bases. Trimming took 0 bases from V and 4 from J, leaving 10 bases between them. CDR3 size: 15 residues. CDR1 and CDR2 (germline): LGHDT, YNNKEL (reference sequence). Here the CDR3 DNA reads TGTGCCAGCAGCCAAGATCTTGCAGGGGGAAACACCATATATTTT. This codes for CASSQDLAGGNTIYF.

The CDR3 spells CASRGQGRNTGELFF. In DNA form, the CDR3 reads TGTGCCAGCAGGGGACAGGGGCGGAACACCGGGGAGCTGTTTTTT. V and J are TRBV2 and TRBJ2-2, with TRBD1 matching 10 bases. In germline, CDR1 is SNHLY, CDR2 FYNNEI. With V trimmed by 6 bases and J by 1 base, 2 bases remained unmatched. The CDR3 consists of 15 residues.

The chain is built from TRBV11-3 and TRBJ2-2, with D possibly TRBD1 on 6 matching bases. The ends were cut back, 3 bases at V and 4 bases at J, with 9 bases in the middle. The CDR3 has 14 amino acids. Germline V gene lookup returns CDR1 SGHNT and CDR2 YENEEA. The DNA of the CDR3 is TGTGCCAGCAGCTTGGGGGCGGCCACCGGGGAGCTGTTTTTT. This codes for CASSLGAATGELFF. Based on the CDR3 plus reference TRBV11-3 and TRBJ2-2, the full variable domain is EAGVVQSPRYKIIEKKQPVAFWCNPISGHNTLYWYLQNLGQGPELLIRYENEEAVDDSQLPKDRFSAERLKGVDSTLKIQPAELGDSAVYLCASSLGAATGELFFGEGSRLTVL.

This chain joins TRBV20-1 and TRBJ2-7, with D perhaps TRBD1 (5 bases). Trimming stripped 4 bases from V and 2 bases from J, with 9 bases between. Per germline, CDR1 DFQATT and CDR2 SNEGSKA (reference sequence). The CDR3 is 12 amino acids. The CDR3 region is CSATDSTYEQYF. Here the CDR3 DNA reads TGCAGTGCTACTGACAGCACCTACGAGCAGTACTTC.

This clone was counted a single time. This chain uses TRBV28 with TRBJ1-2; 9 positions agree with TRBD1. V lost 5 bases to trimming and J lost 5 bases; unmatched junction nucleotides: 3. This CDR3 has 13 residues. Germline CDR1 is MDHEN and CDR2 is SYDVKM. CDR3 protein: CASSTGGWYGYTF. In nucleotides, the CDR3 is TGTGCCAGCAGTACAGGGGGCTGGTATGGCTACACCTTC.

This clone was recorded a few times. The V call is TRBV6-6, the J call TRBJ1-1; the match to TRBD1 covers 11 bases. V was clipped by 4 bases and J by 6 bases; unmatched bases: 4. Per germline, CDR1 MNHNY and CDR2 SVGAGI (reference sequence). CDR3 length: 14 amino acids. This CDR3 is CASSSWTGGPEAFF. The CDR3 DNA reads as TGTGCCAGCAGTTCCTGGACAGGGGGCCCTGAAGCTTTCTTT.

This chain connects TRBV12-3 or TRBV12-4 to TRBJ2-7; tentatively, D is TRBD1 (5 bases). CDR3 length: 13 residues. Trimming shortened V by 3 bases and J by 3 bases, and 9 bases separated the two germline ends. CDR3 region: CASSLGRDYEQYF. The CDR3 region has the DNA TGTGCCAGCAGTTTGGGCAGGGACTACGAGCAGTACTTC.

This clone occurred a few times. This chain joins TRBV3-1 (or the pseudogene TRBV3-2) and TRBJ2-5, with D unclear. CDR1 and CDR2 from the germline V gene are LGHDT and YNNKEL (reference sequence). V lost 4 bases, J lost 4 bases, and 16 bases lay in between. This CDR3 has 15 amino acids. The chain's CDR3 is CASSRVHRPGETQYF. The CDR3 DNA sequence: TGTGCCAGCAGCCGGGTTCATCGGCCAGGAGAGACCCAGTACTTC.

V is TRBV11-3 and J is TRBJ1-2; 8 bases map to TRBD1. The germline V gene encodes CDR1 SGHNT and CDR2 YENEEA. Trimming cost V 0 bases and J 2 bases; bases outside gene matches: 5. There are 16 residues in the CDR3. CDR3 in DNA: TGTGCCAGCAGCTTAGATAACAGGGGGTCCAACTATGGCTACACCTTC. Its translation: CASSLDNRGSNYGYTF. Based on the CDR3 plus reference TRBV11-3 and TRBJ1-2, the full variable domain is EAGVVQSPRYKIIEKKQPVAFWCNPISGHNTLYWYLQNLGQGPELLIRYENEEAVDDSQLPKDRFSAERLKGVDSTLKIQPAELGDSAVYLCASSLDNRGSNYGYTFGSGTRLTVV.

This clone is medium-sized by share. The rearrangement links TRBV9 to TRBJ2-5, with D possibly being TRBD2 (6 bases). The CDR3 totals 15 residues. CDR1 SGDLS and CDR2 YYNGEE come from the germline V gene. V shed 3 bases and J shed 1 base, with 13 bases lying between them. This CDR3 reads CASSGGILAQETQYF. Here the CDR3 DNA reads TGTGCCAGCAGCGGGGGGATACTAGCCCAAGAGACCCAGTACTTC. Full variable domain (missing parts from reference TRBV9 and TRBJ2-5): DSGVTQTPKHLITATGQRVTLRCSPRSGDLSVYWYQQSLDQGLQFLIQYYNGEERAKGNILERFSAQQFPDLHSELNLSSLELGDSALYFCASSGGILAQETQYFGPGTRLLVL.

V and J are TRBV7-3 and TRBJ2-3, with 8 positions matching TRBD2. The V and J ends lost 2 bases and 5 bases, in that order; junction bases with no gene match: 9. The CDR3 runs to 16 residues. Germline loops: CDR1 SGHTA, CDR2 FQGTGA. This CDR3 is CASSLDSGVYGDTQYF. The DNA for the CDR3 is TGTGCCAGCAGCTTAGATAGCGGGGTCTATGGAGATACGCAGTATTTT.

The chain combines TRBV4-1 with TRBJ2-4, with 14 bases fitting TRBD2. Germline CDR1 reads MGHRA; CDR2 reads YSYEKL. With 0 bases clipped from V and 0 bases from J, the junction kept 4 bases outside the gene matches. The CDR3 extends over 19 amino acids. In nucleotides, the CDR3 is TGCGCCAGCAGCCAAGATGGACTAGCGGGGGGTCGAGCCAAAAACATTCAGTACTTC. It is translated as CASSQDGLAGGRAKNIQYF.

This clone was counted many times. The chain is built from TRBV4-1 and TRBJ1-2, with 9 bases that match TRBD1. The V segment lost 4 bases and the J segment 1 base; nucleotides outside the gene matches: 4. The CDR3 totals 15 residues. The V gene's germline CDR1 is MGHRA and CDR2 YSYEKL. The CDR3 loop reads CASSPRTGDNYGYTF. The DNA of the CDR3 is TGCGCCAGCAGCCCCCGGACAGGGGATAACTATGGCTACACCTTC.

The V call is TRBV3-1 (or the pseudogene TRBV3-2), the J call TRBJ1-1; D is unclear. Trimming took 1 base from V and 5 from J, leaving 8 bases between them. From germline, CDR1 is LGHDT and CDR2 YNNKEL (reference sequence). The length of the CDR3 is 13 residues. The CDR3 region has the DNA TGTGCCAGCAGCCAAGTCGGCAGGACTGAAGCTTTCTTT. Protein product: CASSQVGRTEAFF.

This clone was seen only a few times. The chain employs TRBV10-3 and TRBJ1-6; D unresolved. In germline, CDR1 is ENHRY, CDR2 SYGVKD. CDR3 length equals 14 residues. V lost 6 bases, J lost 10 bases, and 16 bases lay in between. In nucleotides, the CDR3 is TGTGCCATCAGCGAGGCATCCTGGAGCTCACCCCTCCACTTT. It translates to CAISEASWSSPLHF.

There are a few counts of this clone. The same CDR3 also results from other DNA sequences found in this sample. This chain uses TRBV5-1 with TRBJ1-1; 7 bases are a match to TRBD1. V lost 0 bases, J lost 4 bases, and 9 bases stayed unmatched. Per the germline V gene, CDR1 is SGHRS and CDR2 is YFSETQ. The CDR3 consists of 16 residues. The CDR3 is CASSLGSTGSGTEAFF. Here the CDR3 DNA reads TGCGCCAGCAGCTTGGGGTCGACAGGGTCGGGCACTGAAGCTTTCTTT.